This is a list of T cell receptor beta chains from one sample in a study of radiation and T cells in renal cell carcinoma. The protocol was immunoSEQ multiplex PCR, while the TCRdb copy is restricted to in-frame clones and leaves out a portion. This sample yields 150,000 to 200,000 clones, of which roughly 90% are seen a single time; approximately 10% belongs to the top ten. This sample comprised blood, obtained from a patient whose treatment included radiotherapy and nephrectomy. These receptors all come from a woman between 50 and 59 years old with renal cell carcinoma. Both conserved end residues are part of each CDR3. Each record gives: clone size, D gene, V gene, J gene, CDR3 protein, CDR3 DNA. A D gene is named only where the DNA matches it firmly. The listing skips clone size in some rows; elsewhere it reads once, few, many or a size class.

NA	NA	TRBV19	TRBJ2-1	CASMAQGAYNEQFF	TGTGCCAGTATGGCGCAAGGGGCCTACAATGAGCAGTTCTTC
medium-sized	NA	TRBV19	TRBJ1-1	CASSIRDRTEAFF	TGTGCCAGTAGTATCAGGGATCGCACTGAAGCTTTCTTT
NA	NA	TRBV18	TRBJ2-7	CASSPDDYEQYF	TGTGCCAGCTCACCAGACGACTACGAGCAGTACTTC
NA	TRBD1	TRBV5-1	TRBJ2-3	CASSPHRDRVTDTQYF	TGCGCCAGCAGCCCCCACCGGGACAGGGTCACAGATACGCAGTATTTT
NA	TRBD1	TRBV28	TRBJ1-2	CASSAGTGSTYGYTF	TGTGCCAGCAGTGCAGGGACAGGGTCGACCTATGGCTACACCTTC
NA	NA	TRBV19	TRBJ2-5	CASSIWGARETQYF	TGTGCCAGTAGTATCTGGGGGGCCAGAGAGACCCAGTACTTC
NA	NA	TRBV19	TRBJ2-7	CASSIPGTSYEQYF	TGTGCCAGTAGTATCCCAGGGACCTCCTACGAGCAGTACTTC
NA	NA	TRBV7-9	TRBJ2-5	CASSLSRETQYF	TGTGCCAGCAGCTTGTCTCGGGAGACCCAGTACTTC
NA	NA	TRBV29-1	TRBJ2-7	CSAWTDGSYEQYF	TGCAGCGCTTGGACGGACGGCTCCTACGAGCAGTACTTC
NA	NA	TRBV12-5	TRBJ1-2	CASVLIKGYTF	TGTGCTAGTGTCCTAATAAAGGGCTACACCTTC
NA	NA	TRBV9	TRBJ2-3	CASSVVRGGGTDTQYF	TGTGCCAGCAGCGTAGTTCGAGGGGGAGGCACAGATACGCAGTATTTT
once	NA	TRBV19	TRBJ1-1	CASSRPATEAFF	TGTGCCAGTAGCCGACCCGCGACTGAAGCTTTCTTT
NA	NA	TRBV5-4	TRBJ2-2	CASSWTTYTGELFF	TGTGCCAGCAGCTGGACGACCTACACCGGGGAGCTGTTTTTT
NA	TRBD2	TRBV15	TRBJ2-3	CATSRGKAGRTTDTQYF	TGTGCCACCAGCAGAGGAAAAGCGGGGAGGACCACAGATACGCAGTATTTT
NA	NA	TRBV4-1	TRBJ2-3	CASSQANGDTQYF	TGCGCCAGCAGCCAAGCTAATGGGGATACGCAGTATTTT
NA	TRBD1	TRBV7-3	TRBJ1-6	CASSWTGEASSPLHF	TGTGCCAGCAGCTGGACAGGGGAAGCGAGTTCACCCCTCCACTTT
NA	NA	TRBV14	TRBJ2-7	CASSQDWQAKQYF	TGTGCCAGCAGCCAAGATTGGCAGGCTAAGCAGTACTTC
once	NA	TRBV7-9	TRBJ2-5	CASSLEGRTQYF	TGTGCCAGCAGCTTAGAGGGCAGGACCCAGTACTTC
NA	TRBD1	TRBV4-3	TRBJ1-2	CASSQEGQGIYGYTF	TGCGCCAGCAGCCAAGAGGGACAGGGGATCTATGGCTACACCTTC
NA	TRBD1	TRBV5-1	TRBJ2-3	CASSSRTGPTDTQYF	TGCGCCAGCAGCTCTAGGACAGGGCCCACAGATACGCAGTATTTT
few	NA	TRBV5-4	TRBJ1-2	CASSLDSYGYTF	TGTGCCAGCAGCTTGGACTCCTATGGCTACACCTTC
NA	TRBD1	TRBV5-1	TRBJ2-7	CASRATGKYEQYF	TGCGCCAGCAGAGCGACAGGGAAGTACGAGCAGTACTTC
NA	NA	TRBV27	TRBJ1-4	CASSLTAIATNEKLFF	TGTGCCAGCAGTTTAACGGCAATAGCAACTAATGAAAAACTGTTTTTT
NA	TRBD2	TRBV4-2	TRBJ2-5	CASSRARGAGGSETQYF	TGTGCCAGCAGCCGGGCCCGGGGAGCGGGGGGGTCTGAGACCCAGTACTTC
NA	TRBD1	TRBV7-2	TRBJ1-5	CASSPGTANQPQHF	TGTGCCAGCAGCCCCGGGACAGCGAATCAGCCCCAGCATTTT
NA	NA	TRBV30	TRBJ1-4	CAWSPWGGPNEKLFF	TGTGCCTGGAGTCCCTGGGGGGGCCCTAATGAAAAACTGTTTTTT
NA	TRBD1	TRBV7-9	TRBJ2-1	CASSGATGGNEQFF	TGTGCCAGCAGCGGCGCGACAGGGGGGAATGAGCAGTTCTTC
few	NA	TRBV18	TRBJ1-1	CASSPGTPNMNTEAFF	TGTGCCAGCTCCCCCGGGACGCCAAACATGAACACTGAAGCTTTCTTT
NA	TRBD1	TRBV7-9	TRBJ1-2	CASSLRDRGFDGYTF	TGTGCCAGCAGCTTAAGGGACAGGGGGTTCGATGGCTACACCTTC
NA	NA	TRBV4-3	TRBJ1-5	CASSQDDRANQPQHF	TGCGCCAGCAGCCAAGATGACAGAGCCAATCAGCCCCAGCATTTT